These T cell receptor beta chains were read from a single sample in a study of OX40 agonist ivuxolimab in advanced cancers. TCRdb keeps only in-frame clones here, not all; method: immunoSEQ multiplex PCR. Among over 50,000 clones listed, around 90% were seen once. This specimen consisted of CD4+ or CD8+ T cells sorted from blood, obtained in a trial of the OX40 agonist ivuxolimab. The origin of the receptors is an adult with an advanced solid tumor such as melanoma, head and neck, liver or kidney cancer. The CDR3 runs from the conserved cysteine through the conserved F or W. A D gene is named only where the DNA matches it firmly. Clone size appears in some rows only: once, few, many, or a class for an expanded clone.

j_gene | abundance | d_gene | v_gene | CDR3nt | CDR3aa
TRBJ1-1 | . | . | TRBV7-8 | TGTGCCAGCAGCTTAGCGTCGGGCCTAGACACTGAAGCTTTCTTT | CASSLASGLDTEAFF
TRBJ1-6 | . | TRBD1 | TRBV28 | TGTGCCAGCATATCAGGGGGGCTAGAGGCCCTCCACTTT | CASISGGLEALHF
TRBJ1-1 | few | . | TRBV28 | TGTGCCAGCAGTTTTTTGGCTGCTCCTGAAGCTTTCTTT | CASSFLAAPEAFF
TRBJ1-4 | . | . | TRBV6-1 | TGTGCCAGCAGTTATGGCGAGACTAATGAAAAACTGTTTTTT | CASSYGETNEKLFF
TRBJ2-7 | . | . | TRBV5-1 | TGCGCCAGCAGCTTGGTGGGCGGAGGGGCAGGGGAGCAGTACTTC | CASSLVGGGAGEQYF
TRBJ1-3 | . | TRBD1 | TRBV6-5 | TGTGCCAGCAGTTCAGGGGGCGTCCGAGGGTGGAACACCATATATTTT | CASSSGGVRGWNTIYF
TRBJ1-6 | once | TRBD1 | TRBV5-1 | TGCGCCAGCACCACGATCCCGGGACAGGGGAGTTCACCCCTCCACTTT | CASTTIPGQGSSPLHF
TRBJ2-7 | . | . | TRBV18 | TGTGCCAGCTCATGGCGGGAAACCTACGAGCAGTACTTC | CASSWRETYEQYF
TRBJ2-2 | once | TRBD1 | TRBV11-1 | TGTGCCAGCAGCCCCTCACAGGGGGCGGTATTCAAAAGGGCCGGGGAGCTGTTTTTT | CASSPSQGAVFKRAGELFF
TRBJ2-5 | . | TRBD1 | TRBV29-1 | TGCAGCGTTATTGACAGGGGTGTCCCAGAGACCCAGTACTTC | CSVIDRGVPETQYF
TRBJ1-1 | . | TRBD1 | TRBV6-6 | TGTGCCAGCAGCTCCCTCACAGGGGGCCTTGAAGCTTTCTTT | CASSSLTGGLEAFF
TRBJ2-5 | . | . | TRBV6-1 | TGTGCCAGCAGTGGTAGGACGGGGAGTGGGGAGACCCAGTACTTC | CASSGRTGSGETQYF